This TCR beta chain originates from a study of blood T cell repertoires in COVID-19. Study background: Sources were T cells, B-cell-depleted T cells, or PBMCs; the material itself was cDNA or gDNA.

Sequencing was performed with immunoSEQ multiplex PCR; in TCRdb, only in-frame clones are kept and a portion is missing. Of 350,000 to 400,000 clones listed, more than 80% are singletons. Enrollees, roughly 18 to 90 years old, lived in approximately 24 US areas. Participant-given clinical history determined each cohort assignment. The CDR3 has 15 residues. Germline V CDR1 and CDR2: SGHTA, FQGNSA. V was pared by 3 bases and J by 4 bases, with 16 bases between. Sequences were obtained from PBMCs or T cells enriched from blood (not recorded which). This clonotype originated in a man aged 18 to 29 who had recovered from COVID-19. The V gene is TRBV7-2, the J gene TRBJ2-7; tentative D call: TRBD1 (7 bases). CDR3 region: CASSFRQGGGYEQYF. The CDR3 bases are TGTGCCAGCAGCTTTAGACAGGGAGGTGGGTACGAGCAGTACTTC. The full variable domain, completed using reference TRBV7-2 and TRBJ2-7, is GAGVSQSPSNKVTEKGKDVELRCDPISGHTALYWYRQSLGQGLEFLIYFQGNSAPDKSGLPSDRFSAERTGGSVSTLTIQRTQQEDSAVYLCASSFRQGGGYEQYFGPGTRLTVT.